This T cell receptor beta chain is drawn from a study of vaccination and CD4 T cells after COVID-19. Study conclusions and caveats: The study sampled relatively few convalescent patients and omitted early post-infection timepoints.

The sample's treatment: roughly 11-day PBMC culture with coronavirus spike peptide pools or control peptides (ViraFEST assay). Sequenced with the Oncomine TCR Beta short-read assay was DNA taken from cultured CD4+ T cells. Via MiXCR, TCRdb re-called the PCR reads, giving one row per CDR3 protein. The profile shows about 18,000 distinct CDR3 sequences, less than 30% of them singletons. With respect to this clonotype: The antigen remains unidentified.

J lost 0 bases, V lost 5 bases, and 9 bases had no gene match. The germline V gene encodes CDR1 SGHTA and CDR2 FQGTGA. CDR3 length: 16 amino acids. The source of this sequence is a human donor with COVID-19. Input material: cultured CD4+ T cells from blood. This chain links TRBV7-3 with TRBJ1-2; 7 bases line up with TRBD1. CDR3: CASSPPGQLPNYGYTF. CDR3 coding DNA: TGTGCCAGCAGCCCTCCGGGACAGCTACCTAACTATGGCTACACCTTC.